This T cell receptor (beta chain) was retrieved from a study of blood T cell repertoires in COVID-19. For the study at large: Researchers got acute and convalescent COVID-19 samples from the United States, Italy and Spain. Sample material is recorded as cDNA or gDNA derived from T cells, B-cell-depleted T cells, or PBMCs.

As originally analysed: Reference gene primers were amplified, and this amplification served to estimate nucleated cell counts. Here immunoSEQ multiplex PCR was the method, and the copy in TCRdb shows in-frame clones only, minus some. The D gene and trimming were derived from the DNA, and the V and J assignments and clone size from that table. The sample lists more than 150,000 clones; roughly nine tenths were seen once. The CDR3 sequence is 15 residues long. V lost 6 bases, J lost 0 bases, and 11 bases lay in between. CDR1 is LNHDA and CDR2 is SQIVND in the germline V gene (reference sequence). The sequence was collected from an older man with active or convalescent COVID-19. The V gene is TRBV19, the J gene TRBJ2-2, with a weak D call TRBD1 (6 bases). Sequenced input: peripheral blood. As DNA, the CDR3 is TGTGCCAGTAGCTACAGGGAGCCGAACACCGGGGAGCTGTTTTTT. Its translation: CASSYREPNTGELFF.